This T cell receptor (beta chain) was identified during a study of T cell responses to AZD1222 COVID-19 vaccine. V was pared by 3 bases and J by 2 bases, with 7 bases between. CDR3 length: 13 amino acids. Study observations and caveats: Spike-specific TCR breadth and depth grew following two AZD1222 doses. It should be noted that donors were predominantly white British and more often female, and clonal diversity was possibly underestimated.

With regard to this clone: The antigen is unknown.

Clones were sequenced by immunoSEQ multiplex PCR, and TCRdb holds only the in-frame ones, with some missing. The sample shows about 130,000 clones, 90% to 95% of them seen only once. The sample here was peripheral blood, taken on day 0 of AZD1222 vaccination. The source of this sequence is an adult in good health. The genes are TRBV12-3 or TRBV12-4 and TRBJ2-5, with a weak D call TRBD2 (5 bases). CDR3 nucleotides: TGTGCCAGCAGTTTCACGGGGCAAGAGACCCAGTACTTC. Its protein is CASSFTGQETQYF.